The 18 T cell receptor beta chains in this list originate from one sample, sequenced in a study of blood T cell repertoires in COVID-19. Here immunoSEQ multiplex PCR was the method, and the copy in TCRdb shows in-frame clones only, minus some. The table lists 200,000 to 250,000 clones, 82% of them singletons. The source material was peripheral blood. These receptors originate from a woman older than 75 with acute or convalescent COVID-19.

The chain has TRBV5-1 and TRBJ1-4; 8 bases are a match to TRBD1. Germline CDR1 is SGHRS and CDR2 is YFSETQ. CDR3 length: 14 residues. J gave up 8 bases and V 4 bases, and 7 bases lay outside the gene matches. CDR3 nucleotide sequence: TGCGCCAGCAGCCCTGGACAGGGCGGCGAAAAACTGTTTTTT. This gives the protein CASSPGQGGEKLFF.

This clone has a single count. Within the sample, other DNA sequences also encode this same CDR3. This chain connects TRBV6-5 to TRBJ2-7; 10 bases agree with TRBD2. The germline CDR1 and CDR2 sequences are MNHEY and SVGAGI. V was clipped by 7 bases and J by 2 bases; unmatched bases: 5. The CDR3 length is 14 residues. This CDR3 reads CASTGSGGAYEQYF. The CDR3 DNA is TGTGCCAGCACTGGGAGCGGGGGGGCCTACGAGCAGTACTTC.

This clone was observed a handful of times. The rearrangement uses TRBV6-2 or TRBV6-3 and TRBJ1-1; D is perhaps TRBD1 (6 bases). Germline CDR1 reads MNHEY; CDR2 reads SVGEGT. The V gene lost 1 base and the J gene lost 1 base, with 7 bases spanning the gap. This CDR3 contains 14 residues. The CDR3 DNA follows: TGTGCCAGCAGTTACTGGGGACAGAACACTGAAGCTTTCTTT. Translating it yields CASSYWGQNTEAFF.

This clone was seen just once. The CDR3 DNA follows: TGCGCCAGCAGCTTGCGGCAGGGGAGCTCCTACAATGAGCAGTTCTTC. It codes for CASSLRQGSSYNEQFF. The chain combines TRBV5-1 with TRBJ2-1, with D possibly being TRBD1 (6 bases). There are 16 residues in the CDR3. Germline loops: CDR1 SGHRS, CDR2 YFSETQ. V was clipped by 1 base and J by 0 bases, with 11 bases between them.

The V and J genes are TRBV18 and TRBJ1-5; D ambiguous. Trimming stripped 2 bases from V and 6 bases from J, with 11 bases between. The CDR3 has 14 amino acids. In germline, CDR1 is KGHSH, CDR2 LQKENI. CDR3 residues: CASSPSPEGQPQHF. CDR3 coding DNA: TGTGCCAGCTCACCATCGCCGGAGGGTCAGCCCCAGCATTTT.

The rearrangement links TRBV27 to TRBJ1-3, with a tentative D call TRBD1 (5 bases). V lost 6 bases and J lost 0, with 9 bases in between. The germline gives CDR1 MNHEY, CDR2 SMNVEV (reference sequence). The length of the CDR3 is 14 residues. This CDR3 is CASSPDISGNTIYF. The CDR3, as DNA: TGTGCCAGCAGCCCGGACATCTCTGGAAACACCATATATTTT.

In this sample, this clone turned up once. This chain connects TRBV5-1 to TRBJ1-3; D not resolved. Germline loops: CDR1 SGHRS, CDR2 YFSETQ. V was shortened by 0 bases and J by 0 bases, with 4 bases between the two germline ends. The CDR3 has 14 residues. CDR3: CASSLGDSGNTIYF. The CDR3 DNA follows: TGCGCCAGCAGCTTGGGCGACTCTGGAAACACCATATATTTT.

The chain employs TRBV3-1 (or the pseudogene TRBV3-2) and TRBJ2-7, with 13 bases that match TRBD2. CDR1 is LGHDT and CDR2 is YNNKEL in the germline V gene (reference sequence). Unmatched junction bases numbered 10, after V lost 4 bases and J lost 10 bases. This CDR3 is built from 15 residues. The CDR3 region is CASSPTVGTSGDQYF. CDR3 DNA sequence: TGTGCCAGCAGCCCGACCGTCGGGACTAGCGGGGATCAGTACTTC.

The chain is built from TRBV19 and TRBJ1-5; 8 nucleotides align to TRBD1. With 1 base clipped from V and 3 bases from J, the junction kept 5 bases outside the gene matches. Per the germline V gene, CDR1 is LNHDA and CDR2 is SQIVND (reference sequence). CDR3 size: 16 residues. The CDR3 spells CASSIVGRGHNQPQHF. The CDR3 DNA sequence: TGTGCCAGTAGTATAGTCGGCAGGGGGCACAATCAGCCCCAGCATTTT.

This chain connects TRBV10-3 to TRBJ1-5; no reliable D call. The CDR3 is made up of 12 amino acids. Trimming took off 4 bases at V and 2 bases at J, with 3 bases between the two ends. Germline-derived CDR1 and CDR2 are ENHRY and SYGVKD. The CDR3 here is CAISGGNQPQHF. In DNA, the CDR3 is TGTGCCATCAGTGGAGGCAATCAGCCCCAGCATTTT.

The chain is built from TRBV21-1 and TRBJ1-1. TRBV21-1 is listed as a pseudogene. The CDR3 extends over 16 amino acids. In nucleotides, the CDR3 is TGTGCCAGCAGCAAAGTGATCAACTACCGAGGGACTGAAGCTTTCTTT. As protein: CASSKVINYRGTEAFF.

The V gene is TRBV7-3, the J gene TRBJ2-1; a possible D gene is TRBD1 (5 bases). Germline-derived CDR1 and CDR2 are SGHTA and FQGTGA. Trimming pared 4 bases from V and 5 bases from J, leaving 9 bases between. There are 13 residues in the CDR3. CDR3 DNA: TGTGCCAGCAGCTGGGGCAGGGACAATGAGCAGTTCTTC. This encodes CASSWGRDNEQFF.

The rearrangement joins TRBV19 to TRBJ2-7, with D perhaps TRBD1 (6 bases). The CDR3 length is 14 residues. V dropped 6 bases and J dropped 0 bases, with 12 bases sitting between them. CDR1 and CDR2 (germline): LNHDA, SQIVND (reference sequence). As DNA, the CDR3 is TGTGCCAGTAGCCGGACAGTTAGCTCCTACGAGCAGTACTTC. It yields the protein CASSRTVSSYEQYF.

The chain has TRBV7-8 and TRBJ1-5, with a weak D call TRBD1 (5 bases). The CDR3 is 17 residues long. Germline CDR1 and CDR2: SGHVS and FQNEAQ. V was shortened by 1 base and J by 1 base, with 14 bases between the two germline ends. CDR3 amino acids: CASSLGQGLMSNQPQHF. Here the CDR3 DNA reads TGTGCCAGCAGCTTAGGGCAGGGCTTGATGAGCAATCAGCCCCAGCATTTT.

About this clone itself: The same CDR3 arises from other DNA sequences in this sample as well. The chain carries TRBV5-4 and TRBJ1-2; 8 bases are a match to TRBD1. Germline trimming cut 0 bases from V and 8 bases from J; bases unmatched to any gene: 3. CDR1 SGHNT and CDR2 YYREEE come from the germline V gene (reference sequence). The CDR3 spans 13 residues. CDR3 residues: CASSLAGGGGYTF. As DNA, the CDR3 is TGTGCCAGCAGCTTGGCAGGGGGCGGAGGCTACACCTTC.

The chain uses TRBV24-1 and TRBJ1-2; D may be TRBD1 (6 bases). V shed 1 base and J shed 4 bases, with 9 bases lying between them. This CDR3 comprises 14 residues. The germline gives CDR1 KGHDR, CDR2 SFDVKD. The CDR3 loop reads CATSDLQQGYGYTF. CDR3 sequence (DNA): TGTGCCACCAGTGATTTACAACAGGGCTATGGCTACACCTTC.

The chain employs TRBV29-1 and TRBJ1-1; D possibly corresponds to TRBD1 (6 bases). There are 14 residues in the CDR3. CDR1 and CDR2 from the germline V gene are SQVTM and ANQGSEA. V lost 6 bases to trimming and J lost 4 bases, with 18 bases between them. The CDR3 is CSVLRGKGSTEAFF. For the CDR3, the DNA is TGCAGCGTCCTCAGGGGCAAAGGGAGCACTGAAGCTTTCTTT.

This rearrangement joins TRBV5-4 to TRBJ1-2, with D possibly matching TRBD1 (6 bases). CDR3 size: 14 residues. Per the germline V gene, CDR1 is SGHNT and CDR2 is YYREEE (reference sequence). Trimming shortened V by 0 bases and J by 7 bases, and 13 bases separated the two germline ends. The CDR3 DNA is TGTGCCAGCAGCTTGGATTCAGGGGTTGGTGGCTACACCTTC. It yields the protein CASSLDSGVGGYTF.